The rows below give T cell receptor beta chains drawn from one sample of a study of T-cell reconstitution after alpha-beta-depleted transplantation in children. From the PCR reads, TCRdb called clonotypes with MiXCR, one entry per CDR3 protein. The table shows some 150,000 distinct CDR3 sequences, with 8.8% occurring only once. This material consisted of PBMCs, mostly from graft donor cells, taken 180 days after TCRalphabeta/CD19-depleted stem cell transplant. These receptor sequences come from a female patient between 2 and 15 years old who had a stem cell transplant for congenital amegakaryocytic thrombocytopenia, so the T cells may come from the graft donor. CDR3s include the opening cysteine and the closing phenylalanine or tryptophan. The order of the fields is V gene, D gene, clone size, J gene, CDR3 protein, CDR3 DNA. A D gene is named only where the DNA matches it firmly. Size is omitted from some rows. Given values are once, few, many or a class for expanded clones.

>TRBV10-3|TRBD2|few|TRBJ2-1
CAISESRLAGVGGNEQFF
TGTGCCATCAGTGAGTCGAGACTAGCGGGAGTAGGTGGGAATGAGCAGTTCTTC
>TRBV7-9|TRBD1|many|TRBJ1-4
CASSAARTGVNEKLFF
TGTGCCAGCAGCGCTGCCCGGACAGGCGTAAATGAAAAACTGTTTTTT
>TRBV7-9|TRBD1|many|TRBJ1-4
CASSPLGTGEPKLFF
TGTGCCAGCAGCCCATTAGGGACAGGGGAGCCAAAACTGTTTTTT
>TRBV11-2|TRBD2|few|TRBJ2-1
CASSLGWGLAGAGGLNNEQFF
TGTGCCAGCAGCTTAGGATGGGGACTAGCGGGGGCCGGTGGTCTTAACAATGAGCAGTTCTTC
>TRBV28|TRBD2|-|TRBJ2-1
CAGGVRLAGYNEQFF
TGTGCCGGGGGGGTTCGGCTAGCGGGTTACAATGAGCAGTTCTTC
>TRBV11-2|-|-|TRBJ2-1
CASSLDLYSLVNNEQFF
TGTGCCAGCAGCTTAGATCTGTACTCCTTAGTGAACAATGAGCAGTTCTTC
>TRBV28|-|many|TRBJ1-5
CASSLPNRLRPQHF
TGTGCCAGCAGTTTACCTAACAGGTTAAGGCCCCAGCATTTT
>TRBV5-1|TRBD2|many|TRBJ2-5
CASSSGTSGSLGGETQYF
TGCGCCAGCAGCTCGGGGACTAGCGGGAGCCTCGGGGGAGAGACCCAGTACTTC
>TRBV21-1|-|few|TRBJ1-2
CASSTPGQGVRNYGYTF
TGTGCCAGCAGCACCCCGGGACAGGGTGTTCGTAATTATGGCTACACCTTC
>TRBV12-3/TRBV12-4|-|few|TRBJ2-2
CASSYLLNTGELFF
TGTGCCAGCAGTTACCTACTAAACACCGGGGAGCTGTTTTTT
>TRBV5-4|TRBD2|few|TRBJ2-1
CASSKAGVGYNEQFF
TGTGCCAGCAGCAAAGCGGGAGTTGGGTACAATGAGCAGTTCTTC
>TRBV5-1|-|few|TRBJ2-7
CASSLGKGTYEQYF
TGCGCCAGCAGCTTGGGTAAAGGAACCTACGAGCAGTACTTC
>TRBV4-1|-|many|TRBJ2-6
CASSQGGRGERSGANVLTF
TGCGCCAGCAGCCAAGGGGGAAGGGGGGAGCGCTCTGGGGCCAACGTCCTGACTTTC
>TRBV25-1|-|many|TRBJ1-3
CASSVGGNTIYF
TGTGCCAGCAGTGTGGGTGGAAACACCATATATTTT
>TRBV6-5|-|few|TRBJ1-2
CASSYSTTGYGYTF
TGTGCCAGCAGTTACTCAACGACCGGGTATGGCTACACCTTC
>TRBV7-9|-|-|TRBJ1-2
CASSFGQVRSYTF
TGTGCCAGCAGCTTCGGACAAGTCCGGAGCTACACCTTC
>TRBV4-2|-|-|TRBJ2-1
CATSQRGRGSSYNEQFF
TGTGCCACCAGCCAAAGGGGGCGCGGGAGCTCCTACAATGAGCAGTTCTTC
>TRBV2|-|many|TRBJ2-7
CASSETWAYEQYF
TGTGCCAGCAGTGAAACCTGGGCCTACGAGCAGTACTTC
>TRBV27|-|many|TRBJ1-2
CASSFTGPNYGYTF
TGTGCCAGCAGTTTTACAGGACCTAACTATGGCTACACCTTC
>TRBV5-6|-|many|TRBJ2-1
CASSLVQTEQFF
TGTGCCAGCAGCTTGGTGCAAACGGAGCAGTTCTTC
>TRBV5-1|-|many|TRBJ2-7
CASSLGPGEQYF
TGCGCCAGCAGCTTGGGACCCGGCGAGCAGTACTTC
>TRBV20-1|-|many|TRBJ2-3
CSARDRGQGEDTQYF
TGCAGTGCTAGAGATCGGGGGCAGGGAGAGGATACGCAGTATTTT
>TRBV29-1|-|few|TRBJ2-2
CSVVGSPNTGELFF
TGCAGCGTTGTCGGGAGCCCGAACACCGGGGAGCTGTTTTTT
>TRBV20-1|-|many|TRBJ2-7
CSARTGLGSYEQYF
TGCAGTGCTAGAACGGGACTTGGCTCCTACGAGCAGTACTTC
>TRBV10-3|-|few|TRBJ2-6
CAISSFGTSGTGGANVLTF
TGTGCCATCAGTAGCTTTGGTACGTCGGGGACGGGTGGGGCCAACGTCCTGACTTTC
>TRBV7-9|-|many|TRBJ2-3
CASSPPSLTDTQYF
TGTGCCAGCAGTCCTCCTAGTCTCACAGATACGCAGTATTTT
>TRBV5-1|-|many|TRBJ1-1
CASSSSTLNTEAFF
TGCGCCAGCAGCTCGTCGACCCTGAACACTGAAGCTTTCTTT
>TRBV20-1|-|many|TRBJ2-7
CSARDGTNYEQYF
TGCAGTGCTAGAGATGGGACAAACTACGAGCAGTACTTC
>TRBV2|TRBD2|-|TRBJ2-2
CASSDLAGTGELFF
TGTGCCAGCAGTGATCTAGCGGGAACCGGGGAGCTGTTTTTT
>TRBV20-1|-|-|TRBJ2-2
CSARTPSGPGELFF
TGCAGTGCTAGAACGCCGTCCGGGCCCGGGGAGCTGTTTTTT
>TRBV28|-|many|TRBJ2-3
CASRTPVRDTQYF
TGTGCCAGCAGGACTCCGGTGAGAGATACGCAGTATTTT
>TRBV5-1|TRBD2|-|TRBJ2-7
CATASGGVFDEQYF
TGCGCCACCGCTAGCGGGGGGGTGTTCGACGAGCAGTACTTC
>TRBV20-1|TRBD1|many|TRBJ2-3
CSARPGTGGIADTQYF
TGCAGTGCTAGACCCGGGACAGGGGGTATTGCAGATACGCAGTATTTT
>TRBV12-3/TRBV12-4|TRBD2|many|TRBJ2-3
CASSPGLDTDTQYF
TGTGCCAGCAGCCCCGGACTAGACACAGATACGCAGTATTTT
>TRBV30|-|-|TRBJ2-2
CAWSGGMAGELFF
TGTGCCTGGAGTGGGGGTATGGCCGGGGAGCTGTTTTTT
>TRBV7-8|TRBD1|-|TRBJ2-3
CASSDLGTGGRSF
TGTGCCAGCAGCGACCTGGGGACAGGGGGCCGCTCTTTT
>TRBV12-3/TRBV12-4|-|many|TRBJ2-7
CASSLNYYEQYF
TGTGCCAGCAGTTTAAATTACTACGAGCAGTACTTC
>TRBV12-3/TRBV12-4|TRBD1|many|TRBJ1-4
CASTKQGISSLSEKLFF
TGTGCCAGCACCAAACAGGGGATCAGTTCCCTAAGTGAAAAACTGTTTTTT
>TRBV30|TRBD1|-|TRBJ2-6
CAWSSLGTGRANVLTF
TGTGCCTGGAGTAGCCTTGGGACAGGGAGGGCCAACGTCCTGACTTTC
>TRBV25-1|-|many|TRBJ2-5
CASSEYLRETQYF
TGTGCCAGCAGTGAATACCTGAGGGAGACCCAGTACTTC
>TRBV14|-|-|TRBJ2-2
CASSQVRGGELFF
TGTGCCAGCAGCCAAGTAAGGGGCGGGGAGCTGTTTTTT
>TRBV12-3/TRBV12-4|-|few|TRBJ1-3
CASILGPWLDSGNTIYF
TGTGCCAGCATCCTAGGCCCCTGGTTGGACTCTGGAAACACCATATATTTT